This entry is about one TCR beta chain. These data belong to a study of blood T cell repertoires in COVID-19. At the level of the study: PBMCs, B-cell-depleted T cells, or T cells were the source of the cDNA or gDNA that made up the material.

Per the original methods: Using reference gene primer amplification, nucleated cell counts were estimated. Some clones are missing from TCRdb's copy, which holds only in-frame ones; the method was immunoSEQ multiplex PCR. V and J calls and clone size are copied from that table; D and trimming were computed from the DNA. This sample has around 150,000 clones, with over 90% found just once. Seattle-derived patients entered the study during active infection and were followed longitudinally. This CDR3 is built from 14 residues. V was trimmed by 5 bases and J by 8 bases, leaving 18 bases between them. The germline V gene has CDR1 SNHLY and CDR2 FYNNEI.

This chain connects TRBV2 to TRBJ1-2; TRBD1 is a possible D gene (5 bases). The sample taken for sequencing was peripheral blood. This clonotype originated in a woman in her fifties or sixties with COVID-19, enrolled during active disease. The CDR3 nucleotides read TGTGCCAGCAGTTCTGACAGCCCCGTGCAGGGCTACACCTTC. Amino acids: CASSSDSPVQGYTF.